This T cell receptor (beta chain) emerged from a study of T cells after yellow fever vaccination. Study-level background: Any fraction with a low cell number was prepared using SMART-Seq v4 Ultra Low Input. Overall study results and limits: Just a small share of clonotypes turned up in the CD4 compartment as well as the CD8 compartment. Reappearance after the booster was observed for most primary-vaccination clones (about 97% CD4, about 91% CD8).

Conversion of TCR transcripts into cDNA relied on 5'RACE template switching, which added a universal primer site and UMIs. TCRdb used MiXCR to reprocess the 5' RACE reads, holding one entry per CDR3 protein. The repertoire includes a few hundred thousand distinct CDR3 sequences, around 6.8% of them detected once, and roughly a sixth sits in the top ten. This clonotype has ten or more counts. Its antigen is undetermined. Trimming took 4 bases from V and 2 from J, leaving 13 bases between them. The germline CDR1 and CDR2 sequences are SGHRS and YFSETQ. This CDR3 comprises 15 residues. The clonotype was recovered from a man aged 18 to 30 who received the YFV17D yellow fever vaccine. The material was PBMCs, obtained roughly seven weeks after the first yellow fever vaccination. The V call is TRBV5-1, the J call TRBJ2-4; possible D gene TRBD1, 5 bases. The CDR3 DNA reads as TGCGCCAGCAGCGGAGACAGTCCTTCCAAAAACATTCAGTACTTC. It is translated as CASSGDSPSKNIQYF.